This TCR beta chain was recovered during a study of memory CD4+ T cells and cytomegalovirus serostatus. Sequencing was performed with immunoSEQ multiplex PCR; in TCRdb, only in-frame clones are kept and a portion is missing. This sample has 50,000 or so clones, with approximately 80% found just once. The sort gate was single viable CD3+CD4+CD8-CD45RO+ cells for memory CD4+ T cells. A note on this clone: At one of its ends the junction is not consistent with the germline gene, which may arise from a read error.

From germline, CDR1 is SSHAT and CDR2 FNYEAQ (reference sequence). This CDR3 has 13 amino acids. This TCR was recovered from an adult in good health and CMV-seropositive. Sequencing was performed on memory CD4+ T cells from blood. V is TRBV7-7 and J is TRBJ2-1; 9 bases match TRBD1. The DNA of the CDR3 is TGTGCTAGCAGCCCCGACAGGGGGAATGAGCAGTTCTTC. Residues: CASSPDRGNEQFF.